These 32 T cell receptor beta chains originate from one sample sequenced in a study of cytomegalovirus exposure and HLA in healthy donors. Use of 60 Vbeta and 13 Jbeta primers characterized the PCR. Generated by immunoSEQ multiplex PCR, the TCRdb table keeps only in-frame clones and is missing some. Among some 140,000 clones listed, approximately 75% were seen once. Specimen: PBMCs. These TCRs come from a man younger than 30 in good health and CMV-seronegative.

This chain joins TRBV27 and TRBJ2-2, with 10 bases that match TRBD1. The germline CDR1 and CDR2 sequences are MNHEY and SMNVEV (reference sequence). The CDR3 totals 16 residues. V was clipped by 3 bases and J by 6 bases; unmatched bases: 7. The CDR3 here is CASSFLDRGWAGELFF. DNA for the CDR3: TGTGCCAGCAGTTTCCTGGACAGGGGGTGGGCCGGGGAGCTGTTTTTT.

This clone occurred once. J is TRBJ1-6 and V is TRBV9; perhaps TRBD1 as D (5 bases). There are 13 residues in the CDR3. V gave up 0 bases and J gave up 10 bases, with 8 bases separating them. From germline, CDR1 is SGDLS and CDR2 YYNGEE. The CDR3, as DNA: TGTGCCAGCAGCGTAGAGGGGTGGTCACCCCTCCACTTT. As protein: CASSVEGWSPLHF.

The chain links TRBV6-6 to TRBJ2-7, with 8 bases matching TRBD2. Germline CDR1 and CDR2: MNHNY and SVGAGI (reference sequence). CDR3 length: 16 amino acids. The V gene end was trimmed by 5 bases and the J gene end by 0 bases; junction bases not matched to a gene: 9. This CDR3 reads CASSRGGGGLSYEQYV. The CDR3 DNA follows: TGTGCCAGCAGTAGGGGGGGCGGGGGGCTCTCCTACGAGCAGTACGTC.

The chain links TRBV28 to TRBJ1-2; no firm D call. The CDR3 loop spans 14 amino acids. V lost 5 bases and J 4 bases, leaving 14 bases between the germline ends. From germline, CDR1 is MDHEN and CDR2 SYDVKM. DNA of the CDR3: TGTGCCAGCAGTACCCTCTCGGGAACCTATGGCTACACCTTC. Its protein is CASSTLSGTYGYTF.

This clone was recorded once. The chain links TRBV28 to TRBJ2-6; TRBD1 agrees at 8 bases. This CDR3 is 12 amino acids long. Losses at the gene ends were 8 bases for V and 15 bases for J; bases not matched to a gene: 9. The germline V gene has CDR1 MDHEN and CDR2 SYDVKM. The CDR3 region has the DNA TGTGCCAGCGGGGGGACAGGCAGCGGCCTGACTTTC. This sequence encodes CASGGTGSGLTF.

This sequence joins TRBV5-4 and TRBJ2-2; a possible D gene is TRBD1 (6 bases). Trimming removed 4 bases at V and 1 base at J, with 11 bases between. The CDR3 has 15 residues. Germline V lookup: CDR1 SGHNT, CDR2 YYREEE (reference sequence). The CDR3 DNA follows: TGTGCCAGCAGCCTAGGACAGAAGAACACCGGGGAGCTGTTTTTT. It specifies CASSLGQKNTGELFF.

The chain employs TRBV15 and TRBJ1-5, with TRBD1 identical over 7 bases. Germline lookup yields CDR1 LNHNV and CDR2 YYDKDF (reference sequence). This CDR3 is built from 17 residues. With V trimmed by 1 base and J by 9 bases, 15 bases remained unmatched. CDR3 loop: CATSRARTGVLWSPQHF. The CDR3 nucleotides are TGTGCCACCAGCAGAGCCCGTACAGGGGTCTTATGGTCGCCCCAGCATTTT. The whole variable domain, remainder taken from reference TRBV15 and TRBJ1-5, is DAMVIQNPRYQVTQFGKPVTLSCSQTLNHNVMYWYQQKSSQAPKLLFHYYDKDFNNEADTPDNFQSRRPNTSFCFLDIRSPGLGDTAMYLCATSRARTGVLWSPQHFGDGTRLSIL.

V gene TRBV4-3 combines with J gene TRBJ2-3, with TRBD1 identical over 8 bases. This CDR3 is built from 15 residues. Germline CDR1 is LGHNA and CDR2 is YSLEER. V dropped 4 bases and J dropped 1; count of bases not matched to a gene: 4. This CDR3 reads CASSRQGAGTDTQYF. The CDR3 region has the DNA TGCGCCAGCAGCCGGCAGGGGGCCGGCACAGATACGCAGTATTTT.

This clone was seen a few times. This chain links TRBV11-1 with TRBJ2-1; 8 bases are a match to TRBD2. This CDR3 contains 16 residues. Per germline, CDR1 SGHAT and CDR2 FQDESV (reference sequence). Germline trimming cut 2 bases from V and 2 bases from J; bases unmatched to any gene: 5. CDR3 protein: CASSLTAGGTYNEQFF. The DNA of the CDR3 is TGTGCCAGCAGCTTAACGGCGGGGGGAACCTACAATGAGCAGTTCTTC.

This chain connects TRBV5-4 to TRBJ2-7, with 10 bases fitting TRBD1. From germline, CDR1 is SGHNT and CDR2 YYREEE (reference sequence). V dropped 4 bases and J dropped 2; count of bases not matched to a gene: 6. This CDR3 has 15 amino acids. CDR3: CASSGGQGPTYEQYF. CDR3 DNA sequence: TGTGCCAGCAGCGGGGGACAGGGGCCTACCTACGAGCAGTACTTC. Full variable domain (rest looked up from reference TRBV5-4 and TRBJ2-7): ETGVTQSPTHLIKTRGQQVTLRCSSQSGHNTVSWYQQALGQGPQFIFQYYREEENGRGNFPPRFSGLQFPNYSSELNVNALELDDSALYLCASSGGQGPTYEQYFGPGTRLTVT.

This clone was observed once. The CDR3 DNA is TGTGCCAGCAGCCCACTCGACAGGTATCATGAAGCTTTCTTT. Residues: CASSPLDRYHEAFF. J is TRBJ1-1 and V is TRBV5-6, with a weak D call TRBD1 (6 bases). Looked up from germline, CDR1 is SGHDT and CDR2 is YYEEEE. V shed 4 bases and J shed 7 bases, with 17 bases lying between them. There are 14 residues in the CDR3.

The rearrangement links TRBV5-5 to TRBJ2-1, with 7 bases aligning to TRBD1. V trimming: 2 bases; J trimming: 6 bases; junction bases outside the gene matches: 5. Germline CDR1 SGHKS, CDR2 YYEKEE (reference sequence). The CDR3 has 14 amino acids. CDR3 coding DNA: TGTGCCAGCAGCTTTTCAGGGGGTGGCAATGAGCAGTTCTTC. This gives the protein CASSFSGGGNEQFF.

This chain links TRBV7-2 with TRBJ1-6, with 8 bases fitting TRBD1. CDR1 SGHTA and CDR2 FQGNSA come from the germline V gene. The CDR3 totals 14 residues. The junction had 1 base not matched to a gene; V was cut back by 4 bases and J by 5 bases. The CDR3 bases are TGTGCCAGCAGCTGGGACAGGAATAATTCACCCCTCCACTTT. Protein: CASSWDRNNSPLHF. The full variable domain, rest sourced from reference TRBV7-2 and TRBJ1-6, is GAGVSQSPSNKVTEKGKDVELRCDPISGHTALYWYRQSLGQGLEFLIYFQGNSAPDKSGLPSDRFSAERTGGSVSTLTIQRTQQEDSAVYLCASSWDRNNSPLHFGNGTRLTVT.

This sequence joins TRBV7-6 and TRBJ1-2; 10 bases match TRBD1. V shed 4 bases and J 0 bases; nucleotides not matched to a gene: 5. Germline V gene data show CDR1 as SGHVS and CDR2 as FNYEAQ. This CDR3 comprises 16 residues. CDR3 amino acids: CASSSGQGLANYGYTF. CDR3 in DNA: TGTGCCAGCAGCTCGGGACAGGGGCTAGCTAACTATGGCTACACCTTC.

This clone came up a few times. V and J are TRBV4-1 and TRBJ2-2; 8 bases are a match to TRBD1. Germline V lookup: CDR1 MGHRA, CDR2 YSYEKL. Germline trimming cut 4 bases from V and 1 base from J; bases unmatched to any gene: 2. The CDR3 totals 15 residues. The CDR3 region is CASSLDRGNTGELFF. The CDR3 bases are TGCGCCAGCAGCCTAGACAGGGGGAACACCGGGGAGCTGTTTTTT.

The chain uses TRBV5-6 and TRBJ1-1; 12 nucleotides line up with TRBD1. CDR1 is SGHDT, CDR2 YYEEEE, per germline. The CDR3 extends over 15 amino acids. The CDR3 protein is CADGTGGYLNTEAFF. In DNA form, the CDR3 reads TGTGCAGACGGGACAGGGGGCTACCTGAACACTGAAGCTTTCTTT.

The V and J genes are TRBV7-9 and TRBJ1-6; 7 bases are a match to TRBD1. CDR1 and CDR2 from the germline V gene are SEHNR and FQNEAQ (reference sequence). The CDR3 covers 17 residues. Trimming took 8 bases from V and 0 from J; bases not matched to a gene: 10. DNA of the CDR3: TGTGCCAGCGGTCTTCCAGGGGGGAGCTCCTATAATTCACCCCTCCACTTT. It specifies CASGLPGGSSYNSPLHF.

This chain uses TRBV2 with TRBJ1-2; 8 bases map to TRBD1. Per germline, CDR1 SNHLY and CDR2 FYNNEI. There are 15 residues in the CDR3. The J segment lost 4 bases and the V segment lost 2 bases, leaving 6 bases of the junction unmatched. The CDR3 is CASSETGGGPYGYTF. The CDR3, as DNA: TGTGCCAGCAGTGAAACAGGGGGTGGCCCCTATGGCTACACCTTC.

The CDR3 spells CASSHPRSTRSQRNTEAFF. The CDR3 DNA follows: TGCGCCAGCAGCCACCCGAGGAGCACTCGATCCCAGAGGAACACTGAAGCTTTCTTT. The chain couples TRBV4-3 to TRBJ1-1, with D unclear. CDR1 is LGHNA and CDR2 is YSLEER in the germline V gene. V was pared by 3 bases and J by 1 base, with 24 bases between. CDR3 length equals 19 residues.

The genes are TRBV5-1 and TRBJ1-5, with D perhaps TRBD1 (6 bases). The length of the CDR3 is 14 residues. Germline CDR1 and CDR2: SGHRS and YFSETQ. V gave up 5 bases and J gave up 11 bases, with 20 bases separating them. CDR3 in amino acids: CASRKEQGGLAQHF. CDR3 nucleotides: TGCGCCAGCAGGAAGGAACAGGGCGGTTTGGCCCAGCATTTT.

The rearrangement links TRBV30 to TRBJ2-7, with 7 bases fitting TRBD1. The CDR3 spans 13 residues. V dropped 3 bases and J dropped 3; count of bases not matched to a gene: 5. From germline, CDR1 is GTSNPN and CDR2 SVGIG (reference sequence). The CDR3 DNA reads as TGTGCCTGGAGGGACAGGAGATACTACGAGCAGTACTTC. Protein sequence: CAWRDRRYYEQYF.

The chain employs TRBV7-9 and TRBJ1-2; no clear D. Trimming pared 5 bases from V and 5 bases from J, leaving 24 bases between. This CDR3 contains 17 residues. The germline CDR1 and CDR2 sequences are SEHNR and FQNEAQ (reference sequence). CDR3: CASSHHPEGKEAYGYTF. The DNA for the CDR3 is TGTGCCAGCAGCCACCACCCGGAAGGGAAGGAGGCTTATGGCTACACCTTC.

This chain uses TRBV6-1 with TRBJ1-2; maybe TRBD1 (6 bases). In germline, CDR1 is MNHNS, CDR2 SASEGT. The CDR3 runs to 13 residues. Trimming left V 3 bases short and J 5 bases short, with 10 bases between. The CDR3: CASSDQGKYGYTF. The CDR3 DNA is TGTGCCAGCAGTGACCAGGGGAAGTATGGCTACACCTTC.

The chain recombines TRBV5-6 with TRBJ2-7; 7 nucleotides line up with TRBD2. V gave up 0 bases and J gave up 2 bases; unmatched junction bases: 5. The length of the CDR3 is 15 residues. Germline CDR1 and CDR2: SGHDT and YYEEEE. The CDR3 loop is CASSLAGGGAYEQYF. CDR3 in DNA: TGTGCCAGCAGCTTGGCCGGGGGAGGGGCCTACGAGCAGTACTTC. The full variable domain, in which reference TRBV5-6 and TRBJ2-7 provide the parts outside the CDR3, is DAGVTQSPTHLIKTRGQQVTLRCSPKSGHDTVSWYQQALGQGPQFIFQYYEEEERQRGNFPDRFSGHQFPNYSSELNVNALLLGDSALYLCASSLAGGGAYEQYFGPGTRLTVT.

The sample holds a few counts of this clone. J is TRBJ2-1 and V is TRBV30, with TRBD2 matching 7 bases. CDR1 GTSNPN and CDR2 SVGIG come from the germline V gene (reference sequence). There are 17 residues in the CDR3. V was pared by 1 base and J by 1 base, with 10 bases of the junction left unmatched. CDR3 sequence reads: CAWSGGRGTTSYNEQFF. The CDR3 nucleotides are TGTGCCTGGAGTGGGGGTCGGGGGACTACATCCTACAATGAGCAGTTCTTC.

As DNA, the CDR3 is TGTGCCAGCAGTTCACCGGGTAGCGGGGGGGCGAGCTTGAATACGCAGTATTTT. It translates to CASSSPGSGGASLNTQYF. The chain couples TRBV28 to TRBJ2-3, with 11 bases aligning to TRBD2. The CDR3 totals 18 residues. Germline V gene sequence: CDR1 MDHEN, CDR2 SYDVKM. Trimming took 4 bases from V and 7 from J; bases not matched to a gene: 16.

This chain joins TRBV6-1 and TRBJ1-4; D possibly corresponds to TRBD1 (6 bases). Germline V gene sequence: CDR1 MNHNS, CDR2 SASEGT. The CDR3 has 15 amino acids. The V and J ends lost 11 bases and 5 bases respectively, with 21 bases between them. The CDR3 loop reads CAAGDGRAPNEKLFF. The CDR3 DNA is TGTGCCGCAGGGGACGGACGCGCACCGAATGAAAAACTGTTTTTT.

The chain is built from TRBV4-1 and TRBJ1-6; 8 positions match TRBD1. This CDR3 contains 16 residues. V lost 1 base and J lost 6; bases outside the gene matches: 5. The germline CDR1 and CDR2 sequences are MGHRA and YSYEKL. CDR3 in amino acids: CASSQGVTGVNSPLHF. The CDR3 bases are TGCGCCAGCAGCCAAGGGGTGACAGGGGTTAATTCACCCCTCCACTTT.

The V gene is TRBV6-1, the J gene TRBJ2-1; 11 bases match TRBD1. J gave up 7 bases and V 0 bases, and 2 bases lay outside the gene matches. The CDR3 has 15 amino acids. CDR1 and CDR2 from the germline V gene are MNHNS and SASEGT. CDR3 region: CASSEAGTGGNEQFF. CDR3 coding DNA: TGTGCCAGCAGTGAAGCGGGGACAGGGGGGAATGAGCAGTTCTTC.

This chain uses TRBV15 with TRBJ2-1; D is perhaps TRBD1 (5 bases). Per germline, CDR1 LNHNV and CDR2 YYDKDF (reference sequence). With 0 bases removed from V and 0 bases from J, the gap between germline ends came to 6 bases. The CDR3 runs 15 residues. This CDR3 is CATSRDRASYNEQFF. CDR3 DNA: TGTGCCACCAGCAGAGACAGGGCCTCCTACAATGAGCAGTTCTTC.

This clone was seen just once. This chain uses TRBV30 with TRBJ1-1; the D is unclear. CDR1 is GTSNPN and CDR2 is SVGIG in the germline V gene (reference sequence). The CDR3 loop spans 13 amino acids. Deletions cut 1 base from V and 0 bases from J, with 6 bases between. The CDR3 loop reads CAWSANLNTEAFF. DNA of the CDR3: TGTGCCTGGAGTGCTAACCTGAACACTGAAGCTTTCTTT.

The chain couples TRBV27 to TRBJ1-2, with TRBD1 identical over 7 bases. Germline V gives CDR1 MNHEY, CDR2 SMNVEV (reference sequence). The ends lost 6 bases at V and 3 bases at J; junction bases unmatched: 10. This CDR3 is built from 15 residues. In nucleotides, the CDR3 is TGTGCCAGCAGATCCCCCACCAGGGGGGACTATGGCTACACCTTC. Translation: CASRSPTRGDYGYTF.